The sequence of this T cell receptor beta chain was determined in a study of blood T cell repertoires in COVID-19. Study summary: Donors in the United States, Italy and Spain gave samples during acute or convalescent COVID-19.

Trimming took 4 bases from V and 4 from J; bases not matched to a gene: 6. Germline loops: CDR1 SGHRS, CDR2 YFSETQ. The CDR3 contains 14 residues. Original handling: Using reference gene primer amplification, nucleated cell counts were estimated. TCRdb's copy holds only in-frame clones and misses some; the assay was immunoSEQ multiplex PCR. The DNA gave D and trimming, while V, J and clone size come from that table. Of approximately 240,000 clones in the sample, around 80% were seen once. Sequencing input: peripheral blood. The rearrangement links TRBV5-1 to TRBJ2-5; TRBD1 agrees at 8 bases. This receptor was obtained from a woman aged 40 to 50 with active or convalescent COVID-19. The DNA for the CDR3 is TGCGCCAGCAGCAGAGGACAGGGTCGAGAGACCCAGTACTTC. Translated, it gives CASSRGQGRETQYF.